This T cell receptor beta chain was retrieved from a study of technical replicates of blood from several donors. Sequenced by immunoSEQ multiplex PCR; TCRdb stores in-frame clones only, minus some. Of about 58,000 clones in the sample, about 95% were seen once. The sample holds one count of this clone. This CDR3 comprises 15 residues. V lost 2 bases and J lost 4; bases outside the gene matches: 5. CDR1 is SGHRS, CDR2 YFSETQ, per germline. This clonotype was sampled from a human donor in good health. Some clones in this sample may be carry-over from other donors' samples. What was sequenced was PBMCs. The rearrangement joins TRBV5-1 to TRBJ2-1, with 8 bases fitting TRBD2. The CDR3 coding sequence is TGCGCCAGCAGCTTTGCAACTAGCGGTTACAATGAGCAGTTCTTC. This codes for CASSFATSGYNEQFF.